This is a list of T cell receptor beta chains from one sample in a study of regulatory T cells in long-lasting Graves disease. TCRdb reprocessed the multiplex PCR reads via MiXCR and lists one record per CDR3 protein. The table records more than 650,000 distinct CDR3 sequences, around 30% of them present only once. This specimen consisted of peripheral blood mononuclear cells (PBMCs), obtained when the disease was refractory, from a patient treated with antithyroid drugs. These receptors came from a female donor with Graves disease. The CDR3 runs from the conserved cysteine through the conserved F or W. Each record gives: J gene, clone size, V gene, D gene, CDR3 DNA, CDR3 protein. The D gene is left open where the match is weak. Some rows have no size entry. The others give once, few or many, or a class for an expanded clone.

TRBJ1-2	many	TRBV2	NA	TGTGCCAGCAGTGACAGACTCCGGGACACCACGGAGGGCTACACCTTC	CASSDRLRDTTEGYTF
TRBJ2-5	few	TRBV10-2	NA	TGCGCCAGCAGTGATGCGGTAGAGACCCAGTACTTC	CASSDAVETQYF
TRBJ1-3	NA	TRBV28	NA	TGTGCCAGCAGTTCCCCCGGGGGTCTTGGAAACACCATATATTTT	CASSSPGGLGNTIYF
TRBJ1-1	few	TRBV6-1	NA	TGTGCCAGCAGCTCGAGCAGGGGGAACACTGAAGCTTTCTTT	CASSSSRGNTEAFF
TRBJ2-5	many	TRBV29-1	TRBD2	TGCAGCGTCCCCGGGGGGGCAGGAGAGACCCAGTACTTC	CSVPGGAGETQYF
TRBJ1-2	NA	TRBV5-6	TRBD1	TGTGCCAGCACCGCCAGGGGGCTCGGGTATGGCTACACCTTC	CASTARGLGYGYTF
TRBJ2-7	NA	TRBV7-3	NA	TGTGCCAGCAGCTTACAGGTAGCTGACGAGCAGTACTTC	CASSLQVADEQYF
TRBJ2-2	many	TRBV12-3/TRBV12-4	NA	TGTGCCACCCGACAGCCGTCCTACACCGGGGAGCTGTTTTTT	CATRQPSYTGELFF
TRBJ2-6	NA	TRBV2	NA	TGTGCCAGCAGCCGAGGGGCAGGGGGGCGGGGGGCCAACGTCCTGACTTTC	CASSRGAGGRGANVLTF
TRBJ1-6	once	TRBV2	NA	TGTGCCAGCACCACGGACCCCTACTTAAAAAATTCACCCCTCCACTTT	CASTTDPYLKNSPLHF